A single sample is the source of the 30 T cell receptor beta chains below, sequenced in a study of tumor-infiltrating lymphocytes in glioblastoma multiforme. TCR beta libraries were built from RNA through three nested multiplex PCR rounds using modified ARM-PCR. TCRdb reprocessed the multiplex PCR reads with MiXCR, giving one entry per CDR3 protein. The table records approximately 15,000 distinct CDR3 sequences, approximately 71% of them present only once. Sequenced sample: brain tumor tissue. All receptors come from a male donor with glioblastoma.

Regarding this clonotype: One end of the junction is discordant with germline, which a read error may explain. The chain's CDR3 is CASILDQGYEQYF. DNA of the CDR3: TGCGCCAGCATCCTGGATCAGGGATACGAGCAGTACTTC. J is TRBJ2-7 and V is TRBV11-1, with a weak D call TRBD1 (5 bases). CDR3 size: 13 residues. CDR1 and CDR2 from the germline V gene are SGHAT and FQDESV (reference sequence).

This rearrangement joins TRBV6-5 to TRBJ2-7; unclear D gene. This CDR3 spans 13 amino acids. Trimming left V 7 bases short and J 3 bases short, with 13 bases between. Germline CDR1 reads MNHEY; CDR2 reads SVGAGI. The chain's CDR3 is CASTHPGNYEQYF. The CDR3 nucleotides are TGTGCCAGCACACACCCTGGAAACTACGAGCAGTACTTC.

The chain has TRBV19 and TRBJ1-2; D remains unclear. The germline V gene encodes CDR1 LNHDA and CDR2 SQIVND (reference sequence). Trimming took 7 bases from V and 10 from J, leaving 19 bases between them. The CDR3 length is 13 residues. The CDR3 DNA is TGTGCCAGTACCCCGCGGGGTTTCCGGAACTACACCTTC. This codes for CASTPRGFRNYTF.

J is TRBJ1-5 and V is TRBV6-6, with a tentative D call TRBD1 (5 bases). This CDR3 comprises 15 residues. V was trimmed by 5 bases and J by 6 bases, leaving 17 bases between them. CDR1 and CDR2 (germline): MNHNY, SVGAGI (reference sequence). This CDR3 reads CASSRPIGTGQPQHF. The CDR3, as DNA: TGTGCCAGCAGTCGCCCGATAGGGACGGGTCAGCCCCAGCATTTT.

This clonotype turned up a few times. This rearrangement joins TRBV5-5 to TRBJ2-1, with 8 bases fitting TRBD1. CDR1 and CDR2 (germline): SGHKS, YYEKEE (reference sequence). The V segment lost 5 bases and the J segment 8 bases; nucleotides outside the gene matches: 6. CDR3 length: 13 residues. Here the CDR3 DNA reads TGTGCCAGCAGTTTAGGGACAGGCGATGAGCAGTTCTTC. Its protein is CASSLGTGDEQFF.

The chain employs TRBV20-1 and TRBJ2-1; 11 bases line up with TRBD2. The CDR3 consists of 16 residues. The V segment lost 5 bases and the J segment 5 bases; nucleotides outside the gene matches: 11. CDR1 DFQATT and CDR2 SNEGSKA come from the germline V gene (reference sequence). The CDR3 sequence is CSAAAETSGTHNEQFF. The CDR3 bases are TGCAGTGCTGCGGCCGAGACTAGCGGGACCCACAATGAGCAGTTCTTC.

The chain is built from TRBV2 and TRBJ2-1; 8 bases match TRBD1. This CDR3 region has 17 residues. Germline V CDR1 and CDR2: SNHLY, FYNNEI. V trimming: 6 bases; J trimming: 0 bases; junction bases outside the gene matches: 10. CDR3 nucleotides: TGTGCCAGCAGACCAGGGGGCGCGGGAATCTCCTACAATGAGCAGTTCTTC. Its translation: CASRPGGAGISYNEQFF. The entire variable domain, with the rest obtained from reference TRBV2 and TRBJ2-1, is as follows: EPEVTQTPSHQVTQMGQEVILRCVPISNHLYFYWYRQILGQKVEFLVSFYNNEISEKSEIFDDQFSVERPDGSNFTLKIRSTKLEDSAMYFCASRPGGAGISYNEQFFGPGTRLTVL.

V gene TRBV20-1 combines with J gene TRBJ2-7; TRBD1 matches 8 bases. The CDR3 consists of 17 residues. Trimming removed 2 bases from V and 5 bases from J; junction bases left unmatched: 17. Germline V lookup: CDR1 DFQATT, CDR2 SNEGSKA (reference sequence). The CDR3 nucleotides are TGCAGTGCTAGATCTACCCTGTCGACAGGGGATATCGACGAGCAGTACTTC. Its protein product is CSARSTLSTGDIDEQYF.

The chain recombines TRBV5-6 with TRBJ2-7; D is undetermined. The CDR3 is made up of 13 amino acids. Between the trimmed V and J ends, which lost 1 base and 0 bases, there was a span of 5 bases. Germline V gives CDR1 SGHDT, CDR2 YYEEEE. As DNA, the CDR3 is TGTGCCAGCAGCTTGTGGTCCTCCTACGAGCAGTACTTC. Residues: CASSLWSSYEQYF. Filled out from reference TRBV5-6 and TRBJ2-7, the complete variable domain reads DAGVTQSPTHLIKTRGQQVTLRCSPKSGHDTVSWYQQALGQGPQFIFQYYEEEERQRGNFPDRFSGHQFPNYSSELNVNALLLGDSALYLCASSLWSSYEQYFGPGTRLTVT.

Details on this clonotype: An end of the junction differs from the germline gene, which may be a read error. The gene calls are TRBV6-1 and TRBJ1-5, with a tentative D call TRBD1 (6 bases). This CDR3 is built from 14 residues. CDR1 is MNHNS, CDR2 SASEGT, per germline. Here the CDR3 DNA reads TGTGCCACCAGTGAGGTACAGGGCCTTCAGCCCCAGCACTTC. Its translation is CATSEVQGLQPQHF.

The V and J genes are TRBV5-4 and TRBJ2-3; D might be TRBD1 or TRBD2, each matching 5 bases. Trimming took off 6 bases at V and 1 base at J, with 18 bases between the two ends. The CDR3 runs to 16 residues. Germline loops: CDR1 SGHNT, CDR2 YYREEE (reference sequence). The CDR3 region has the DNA TGTGCCAGCAACTCAGGGAGTAGTGTACGCACAGATACGCAGTATTTT. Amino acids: CASNSGSSVRTDTQYF.

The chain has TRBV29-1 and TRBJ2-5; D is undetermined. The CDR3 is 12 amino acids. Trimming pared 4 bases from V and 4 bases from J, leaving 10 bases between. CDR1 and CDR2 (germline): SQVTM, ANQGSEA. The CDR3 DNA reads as TGCAGCGTTGTTCTGTCCGGAGAGACCCAGTACTTC. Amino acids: CSVVLSGETQYF.

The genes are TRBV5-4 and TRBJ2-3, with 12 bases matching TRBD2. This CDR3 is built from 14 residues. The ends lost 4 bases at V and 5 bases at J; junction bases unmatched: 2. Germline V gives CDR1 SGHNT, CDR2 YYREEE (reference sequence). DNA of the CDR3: TGTGCCAGCAGCCAACTAGCGGGAGGAGATACGCAGTATTTT. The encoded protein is CASSQLAGGDTQYF. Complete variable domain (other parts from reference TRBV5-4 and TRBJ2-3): ETGVTQSPTHLIKTRGQQVTLRCSSQSGHNTVSWYQQALGQGPQFIFQYYREEENGRGNFPPRFSGLQFPNYSSELNVNALELDDSALYLCASSQLAGGDTQYFGPGTRLTVL.

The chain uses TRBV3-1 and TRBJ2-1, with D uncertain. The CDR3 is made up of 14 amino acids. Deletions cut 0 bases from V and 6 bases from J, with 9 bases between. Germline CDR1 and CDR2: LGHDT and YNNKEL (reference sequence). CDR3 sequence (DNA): TGTGCCAGCAGCCAAGATCGCATGGCCAATGAGCAGTTCTTC. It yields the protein CASSQDRMANEQFF.

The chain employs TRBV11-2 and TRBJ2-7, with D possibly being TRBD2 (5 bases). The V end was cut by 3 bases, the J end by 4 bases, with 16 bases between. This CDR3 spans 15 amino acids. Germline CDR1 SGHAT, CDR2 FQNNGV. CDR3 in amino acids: CASSFYSLAVYEQYF. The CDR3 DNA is TGTGCCAGCAGCTTCTATAGCCTAGCAGTATACGAGCAGTACTTC.

CDR3 DNA: TGTGCCAGCAGCTTAGAACGGGTTGGGGAAAAACTGTTTTTT. Its protein is CASSLERVGEKLFF. The chain combines TRBV7-8 with TRBJ1-4, with D unresolved. CDR1 is SGHVS and CDR2 is FQNEAQ in the germline V gene. CDR3 length: 14 residues. Trimming removed 1 base at V and 8 bases at J, with 11 bases between. Filled out from reference TRBV7-8 and TRBJ1-4, the complete variable domain reads GAGVSQSPRYKVAKRGQDVALRCDPISGHVSLFWYQQALGQGPEFLTYFQNEAQLDKSGLPSDRFFAERPEGSVSTLKIQRTQQEDSAVYLCASSLERVGEKLFFGSGTQLSVL.

CDR3 sequence reads: CASSLGLTPDQKTQYF. The CDR3, as DNA: TGTGCCAGCAGCTTAGGACTCACCCCTGATCAAAAGACCCAGTACTTC. The chain joins TRBV11-3 to TRBJ2-5, with D unclear. Germline V gene data show CDR1 as SGHNT and CDR2 as YENEEA. Trimming removed 1 base at V and 6 bases at J, with 18 bases between. The CDR3 has 16 amino acids. Full variable domain (remainder filled in from reference TRBV11-3 and TRBJ2-5): EAGVVQSPRYKIIEKKQPVAFWCNPISGHNTLYWYLQNLGQGPELLIRYENEEAVDDSQLPKDRFSAERLKGVDSTLKIQPAELGDSAVYLCASSLGLTPDQKTQYFGPGTRLLVL.

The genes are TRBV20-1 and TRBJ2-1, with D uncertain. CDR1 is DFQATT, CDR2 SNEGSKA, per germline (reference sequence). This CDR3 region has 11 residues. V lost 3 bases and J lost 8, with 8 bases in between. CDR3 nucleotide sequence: TGCAGTGCTAGGCGCAGCCATGAGCAGTTCTTC. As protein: CSARRSHEQFF.

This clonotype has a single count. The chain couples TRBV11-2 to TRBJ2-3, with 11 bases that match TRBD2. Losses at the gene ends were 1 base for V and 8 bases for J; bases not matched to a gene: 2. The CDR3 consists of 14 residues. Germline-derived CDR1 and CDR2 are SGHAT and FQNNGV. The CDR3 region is CASSLGLAGGTQYF. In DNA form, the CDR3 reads TGTGCCAGCAGCTTAGGTCTAGCGGGAGGTACGCAGTATTTT.

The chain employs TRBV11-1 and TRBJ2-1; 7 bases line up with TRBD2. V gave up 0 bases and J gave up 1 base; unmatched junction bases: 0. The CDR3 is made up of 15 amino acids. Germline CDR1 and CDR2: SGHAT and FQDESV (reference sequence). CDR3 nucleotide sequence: TGTGCCAGCAGCTTAGCGGGAGGGTCCTACAATGAGCAGTTCTTC. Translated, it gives CASSLAGGSYNEQFF.

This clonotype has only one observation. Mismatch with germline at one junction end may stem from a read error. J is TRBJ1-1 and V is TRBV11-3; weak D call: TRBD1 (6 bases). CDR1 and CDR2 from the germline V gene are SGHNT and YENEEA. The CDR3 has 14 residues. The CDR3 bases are TGTGCCAGGAGCTCGGGACCGGGGGACACTGAAGCCTTCTTT. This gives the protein CARSSGPGDTEAFF.

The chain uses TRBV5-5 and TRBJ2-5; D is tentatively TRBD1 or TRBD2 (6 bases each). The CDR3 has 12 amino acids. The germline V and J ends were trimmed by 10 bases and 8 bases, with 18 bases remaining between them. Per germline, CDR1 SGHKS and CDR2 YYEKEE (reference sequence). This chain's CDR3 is CAGGLGGETQYF. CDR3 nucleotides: TGTGCCGGCGGCTTGGGGGGCGAAACCCAGTACTTC.

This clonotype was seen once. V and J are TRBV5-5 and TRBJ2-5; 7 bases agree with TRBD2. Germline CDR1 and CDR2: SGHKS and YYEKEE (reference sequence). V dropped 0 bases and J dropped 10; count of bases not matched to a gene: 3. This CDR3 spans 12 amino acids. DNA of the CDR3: TGTGCCAGCAGCTTGGGGAGCGGGATCCAGTACTTC. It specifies CASSLGSGIQYF.

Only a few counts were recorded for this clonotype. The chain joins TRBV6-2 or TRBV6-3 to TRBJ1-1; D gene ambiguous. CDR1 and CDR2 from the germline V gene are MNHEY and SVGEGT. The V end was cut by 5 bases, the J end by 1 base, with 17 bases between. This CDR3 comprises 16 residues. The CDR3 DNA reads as TGTGCCAGCAGTGAAGACATTGGAAGTACGAACACTGAAGCTTTCTTT. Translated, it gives CASSEDIGSTNTEAFF.

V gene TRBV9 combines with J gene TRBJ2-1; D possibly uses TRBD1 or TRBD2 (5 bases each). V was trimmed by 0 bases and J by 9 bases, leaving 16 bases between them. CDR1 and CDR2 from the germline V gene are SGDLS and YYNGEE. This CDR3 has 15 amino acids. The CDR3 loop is CASSVVGEYGSEQFF. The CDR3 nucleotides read TGTGCCAGCAGCGTAGTAGGGGAGTACGGTAGTGAGCAGTTCTTC.

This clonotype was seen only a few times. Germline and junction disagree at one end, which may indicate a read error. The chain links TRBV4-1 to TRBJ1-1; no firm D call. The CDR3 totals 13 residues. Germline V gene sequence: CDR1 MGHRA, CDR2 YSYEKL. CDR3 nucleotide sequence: TGCGCCAGCAGCCAAGAGATTTCGATTGAAGCCTTCTTC. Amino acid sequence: CASSQEISIEAFF.

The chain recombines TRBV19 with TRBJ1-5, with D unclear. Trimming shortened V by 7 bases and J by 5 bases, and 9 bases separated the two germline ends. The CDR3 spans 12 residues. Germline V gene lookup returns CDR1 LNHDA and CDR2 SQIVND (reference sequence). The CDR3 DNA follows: TGTGCCAGTATGATAGGGCATCAGCCCCAGCATTTT. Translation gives CASMIGHQPQHF. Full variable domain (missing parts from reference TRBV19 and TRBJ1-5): DGGITQSPKYLFRKEGQNVTLSCEQNLNHDAMYWYRQDPGQGLRLIYYSQIVNDFQKGDIAEGYSVSREKKESFPLTVTSAQKNPTAFYLCASMIGHQPQHFGDGTRLSIL.

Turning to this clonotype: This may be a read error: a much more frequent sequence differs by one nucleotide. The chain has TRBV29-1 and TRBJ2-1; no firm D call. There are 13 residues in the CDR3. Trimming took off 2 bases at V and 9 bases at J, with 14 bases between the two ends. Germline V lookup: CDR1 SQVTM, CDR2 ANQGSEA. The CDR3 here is CSVENPSASEQFF. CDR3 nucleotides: TGCAGCGTTGAAAATCCTTCGGCCAGTGAGCAGTTCTTC.

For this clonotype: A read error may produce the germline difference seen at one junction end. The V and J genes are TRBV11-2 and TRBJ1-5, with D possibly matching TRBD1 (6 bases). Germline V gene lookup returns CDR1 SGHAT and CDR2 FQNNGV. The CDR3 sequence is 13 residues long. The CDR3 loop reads CASSSLMDSSQHF. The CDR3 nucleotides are TGCGCCAGCAGCTCATTGATGGACAGTAGCCAGCATTTT.

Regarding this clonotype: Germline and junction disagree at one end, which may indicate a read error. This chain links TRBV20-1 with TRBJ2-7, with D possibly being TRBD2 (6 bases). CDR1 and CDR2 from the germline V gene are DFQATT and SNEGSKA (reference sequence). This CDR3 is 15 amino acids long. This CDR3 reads CSASTFGSMAVEQYF. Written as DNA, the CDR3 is TGTAGTGCCAGCACATTCGGGAGTATGGCCGTCGAGCAGTACTTC.